This entry lists 24 T cell receptor beta chains sequenced from one sample in a study of identical twins. TCRdb re-called the 5' RACE reads with MiXCR, one entry per CDR3 protein. The table shows 1.5 million to 2 million distinct CDR3 sequences, with around a third occurring only once. Specimen: cord blood. The source of these receptors is a newborn girl in good health.

This clonotype was detected a few times. This chain uses TRBV4-1 with TRBJ2-3; D perhaps matches TRBD1 (5 bases). V lost 0 bases and J 4 bases, leaving 17 bases between the germline ends. The CDR3 runs 17 residues. The germline V gene has CDR1 MGHRA and CDR2 YSYEKL. The CDR3 DNA reads TGCGCCAGCAGCCAAGATTGGGTCAGGGTAGGGGCAGATACGCAGTATTTT. Translating it yields CASSQDWVRVGADTQYF.

This CDR3 is CASSARGGAYEQYF. DNA of the CDR3: TGTGCCAGCAGCGCTAGGGGTGGGGCCTACGAGCAGTACTTC. This chain connects TRBV7-2 to TRBJ2-7, with D possibly being TRBD1 (5 bases). V gave up 5 bases and J gave up 2 bases, with 13 bases separating them. The germline V gene has CDR1 SGHTA and CDR2 FQGNSA. The CDR3 totals 14 residues. The full variable domain, with the rest looked up from reference TRBV7-2 and TRBJ2-7, is GAGVSQSPSNKVTEKGKDVELRCDPISGHTALYWYRQSLGQGLEFLIYFQGNSAPDKSGLPSDRFSAERTGGSVSTLTIQRTQQEDSAVYLCASSARGGAYEQYFGPGTRLTVT.

With respect to this clonotype: Germline is not matched at one junction end, which may reflect a read error. The chain uses TRBV10-3 and TRBJ2-3; 8 nucleotides match TRBD1. This CDR3 is built from 15 residues. Germline assignment: CDR1 ENHRY and CDR2 SYGVKD. The CDR3 DNA follows: TGTGCCATCAGTGAGAGACAGGGGTCGGGAGATACGCGGTATTTT. Its protein is CAISERQGSGDTRYF.

Regarding this clonotype: A much bigger clone sits one base away, suggesting this may be a read error. The chain is built from TRBV6-5 and TRBJ2-5, with D perhaps given as TRBD1 or TRBD2 (5 bases each). Per the germline V gene, CDR1 is MNHEY and CDR2 is SVGAGI. This CDR3 has 11 residues. The V gene lost 0 bases and the J gene lost 9 bases, with 5 bases spanning the gap. The CDR3 region is CASSYSGAQYF. Here the CDR3 DNA reads TGTGCCAGCAGTTACTCGGGGGCCCAGTACTTC.

This clonotype was seen more than once but under ten times. At one of its ends the junction is not consistent with the germline gene, which may arise from a read error. The chain recombines TRBV4-2 with TRBJ2-7, with D possibly TRBD2 on 5 matching bases. Germline loops: CDR1 LGHNA, CDR2 YNFKEQ. The CDR3 spans 12 residues. CDR3 residues: CAGSSRLYEQYF. CDR3 coding DNA: TGTGCCGGCAGCTCTAGACTATACGAGCAGTACTTC.

The chain has TRBV6-5 and TRBJ2-1; D ambiguous. Judging by the DNA end, TRBJ2-7 fits better; the J call may be wrong. This CDR3 has 15 amino acids. Looked up from germline, CDR1 is MNHEY and CDR2 is SVGAGI. DNA of the CDR3: TGTGCCAGCAGTCCCAGTTCAGGAGCCTACAATGAGCAGTACTTC. Translation: CASSPSSGAYNEQYF.

The sample holds a few counts of this clonotype. The chain is built from TRBV12-3 or TRBV12-4 and TRBJ2-1; the D gene could be TRBD1 or TRBD2 (5 bases each). V was pared by 7 bases and J by 2 bases, with 18 bases between. The CDR3 loop spans 16 amino acids. CDR3 region: CASTSPGWGTYNEQFF. Written as DNA, the CDR3 is TGTGCCAGCACCTCACCGGGTTGGGGGACCTACAATGAGCAGTTCTTC.

This clonotype was counted many times. The genes are TRBV29-1 and TRBJ2-3, with 11 bases matching TRBD2. Germline assignment: CDR1 SQVTM and CDR2 ANQGSEA. The V and J ends lost 4 bases and 6 bases, in that order; junction bases with no gene match: 6. This CDR3 has 14 amino acids. CDR3 coding DNA: TGCAGCGTTGTGATTAGCGGGGGGGCGGATACGCAGTATTTT. Translated, it gives CSVVISGGADTQYF.

This clonotype was recorded many times. V is TRBV5-1 and J is TRBJ2-7; 11 bases fit TRBD2. The junction had 4 bases not matched to a gene; V was cut back by 4 bases and J by 1 base. This CDR3 contains 15 residues. From germline, CDR1 is SGHRS and CDR2 YFSETQ. The CDR3 DNA follows: TGCGCCAGCAGCACGACTAGCGGGGAGTCCTACGAGCAGTACTTC. Amino acid sequence: CASSTTSGESYEQYF.

The CDR3 sequence: CAISQTGILYEQYF. Here the CDR3 DNA reads TGTGCCATCAGTCAGACAGGTATCCTCTACGAGCAGTACTTC. This chain joins TRBV10-3 and TRBJ2-7; tentative D call: TRBD1 (6 bases). The ends were cut back, 5 bases at V and 3 bases at J, with 14 bases in the middle. The CDR3 totals 14 residues. Germline CDR1 and CDR2: ENHRY and SYGVKD.

The chain has TRBV5-1 and TRBJ2-4; D may be TRBD1 or TRBD2 (5 bases each). This CDR3 is 14 amino acids long. In germline, CDR1 is SGHRS, CDR2 YFSETQ. Trimming took 3 bases from V and 13 from J, leaving 20 bases between them. For the CDR3, the DNA is TGCGCCAGCAGCTCTCTTGGGGCTAGCAGTCGACAGTACTTC. Translation gives CASSSLGASSRQYF.

This chain joins TRBV12-3 or TRBV12-4 and TRBJ2-5, with D perhaps TRBD1 or TRBD2 (5 bases each). Trimming left V 7 bases short and J 0 bases short, with 9 bases between. The CDR3 loop spans 13 amino acids. CDR3 nucleotide sequence: TGTGCCAGCACGTGGGGGAACCAAGAGACCCAGTACTTC. Amino acids: CASTWGNQETQYF.

CDR3 amino acids: CASSHPGTSEEQYF. DNA of the CDR3: TGCGCCAGCAGCCACCCCGGGACTAGTGAGGAGCAGTACTTC. The chain links TRBV4-1 to TRBJ2-7, with 8 bases aligning to TRBD2. The CDR3 runs 14 residues. CDR1 is MGHRA and CDR2 is YSYEKL in the germline V gene. V dropped 3 bases and J dropped 7; count of bases not matched to a gene: 8.

This chain joins TRBV28 and TRBJ2-1; 11 nucleotides match TRBD2. This CDR3 region has 16 residues. The ends lost 4 bases at V and 2 bases at J; junction bases unmatched: 4. The germline V gene encodes CDR1 MDHEN and CDR2 SYDVKM. The CDR3 protein is CASSSLTSGAYNEQFF. The CDR3 bases are TGTGCCAGCAGTTCCTTGACTAGCGGGGCCTACAATGAGCAGTTCTTC.

The gene calls are TRBV20-1 and TRBJ1-2; unclear D gene. In germline, CDR1 is DFQATT, CDR2 SNEGSKA (reference sequence). This CDR3 region has 13 residues. V was trimmed by 0 bases and J by 3 bases, leaving 8 bases between them. CDR3 protein: CSARDRVDYGYTF. In nucleotides, the CDR3 is TGCAGTGCTAGAGACCGGGTTGACTATGGCTACACCTTC.

V usage is TRBV3-1 and J usage is TRBJ2-7; D is unclear. Trimming removed 3 bases from V and 0 bases from J, with 15 bases in between. Germline V gene data show CDR1 as LGHDT and CDR2 as YNNKEL (reference sequence). The CDR3 has 16 residues. CDR3 amino acids: CASSQVVSSASYEQYF. CDR3 in DNA: TGTGCCAGCAGCCAGGTCGTTTCCTCAGCCTCCTACGAGCAGTACTTC.

In this sample, this clonotype turned up a few times. J is TRBJ1-6 and V is TRBV5-6; D gene ambiguous. Germline V gene sequence: CDR1 SGHDT, CDR2 YYEEEE. The CDR3 has 12 residues. Trimming stripped 5 bases from V and 8 bases from J, with 8 bases between. CDR3 residues: CASSEDDSPLHF. The CDR3 bases are TGTGCCAGCAGTGAAGATGATTCACCCCTCCACTTT. The full variable domain, completed using reference TRBV5-6 and TRBJ1-6, is DAGVTQSPTHLIKTRGQQVTLRCSPKSGHDTVSWYQQALGQGPQFIFQYYEEEERQRGNFPDRFSGHQFPNYSSELNVNALLLGDSALYLCASSEDDSPLHFGNGTRLTVT.

About this clonotype itself: A single base separates this from a much larger clone, so it may be a read error. The chain couples TRBV6-5 to TRBJ2-4; unclear D gene. The V gene's germline CDR1 is MNHEY and CDR2 SVGAGI. CDR3 length equals 19 residues. The CDR3 here is CASSYDPKLAGLAKNIRYF. The CDR3 nucleotides are TGTGCCAGCAGTTACGACCCGAAGTTAGCCGGGTTAGCCAAAAACATTCGGTACTTC.

This sequence joins TRBV20-1 and TRBJ2-2, with D uncertain. The CDR3 covers 14 residues. The germline V gene has CDR1 DFQATT and CDR2 SNEGSKA (reference sequence). V was cut by 0 bases and J by 7 bases, with 12 bases left in between. CDR3 amino acids: CSARDGPNGGELFF. The DNA for the CDR3 is TGCAGTGCTAGAGATGGCCCCAACGGCGGGGAGCTGTTTTTT.

The genes are TRBV21-1 and TRBJ2-3; TRBD1, the table's D call, lacks a check against the DNA. TRBV21-1 is marked as a pseudogene. This CDR3 is 16 amino acids long. CDR3 DNA: TGTGCCAGCAGCAAAGGGGCGGATTACAGCACAGATACGCAGTATTTT. This encodes CASSKGADYSTDTQYF.

The rearrangement links TRBV28 to TRBJ1-3; 12 bases agree with TRBD1. CDR1 is MDHEN and CDR2 is SYDVKM in the germline V gene. Germline trimming cut 2 bases from V and 5 bases from J; bases unmatched to any gene: 7. This CDR3 contains 17 residues. The CDR3 coding sequence is TGTGCCAGCAGTTTAAGCGGGACAGGGGGCGTTAGAAACACCATATATTTT. Residues: CASSLSGTGGVRNTIYF.

The rearrangement joins TRBV2 to TRBJ1-2; 8 positions agree with TRBD1. The germline V gene encodes CDR1 SNHLY and CDR2 FYNNEI. The CDR3 is made up of 14 amino acids. Trimming at V came to 9 bases and at J to 8 bases, leaving 14 bases not matched to a gene. The CDR3 DNA follows: TGTGCCAGTGAGCCGGGACAGGCACAAGGGGGCTACACCTTC. Translated: CASEPGQAQGGYTF.

Ten or more counts support this clonotype. The rearrangement joins TRBV12-3 or TRBV12-4 to TRBJ1-5; weak D call: TRBD1 (5 bases). The CDR3 runs 12 residues. Trimming stripped 1 base from V and 7 bases from J, with 5 bases between. The CDR3 DNA follows: TGTGCCAGCAGTTTAGACAGGCAGCCCCAGCATTTT. Translated: CASSLDRQPQHF.

The chain has TRBV4-2 and TRBJ2-1, with D hard to call. V lost 0 bases, J lost 0 bases, and 15 bases lay in between. Germline V lookup: CDR1 LGHNA, CDR2 YNFKEQ. This CDR3 spans 18 amino acids. The CDR3 DNA follows: TGTGCCAGCAGCCAAGAAAGGAGACTGGTAAGCTCCTACAATGAGCAGTTCTTC. It translates to CASSQERRLVSSYNEQFF.